A single sample gave rise to the 13 T cell receptor beta chains below, sequenced in a study of T cells in Graves' hyperthyroidism and ophthalmopathy (dated by TCRdb to the late 2010s). Receptor libraries were prepared by multiplex PCR. TCRdb records Illumina HiSeq 2000 as the sequencer. The TCR beta CDR3 regions were amplified from RNA transcripts. A first-round RT-PCR of the TCR CDR3 used the HTBI primer set with the Qiagen OneStep RT-PCR kit. TCRdb reran the public reads through fastp at Q25 and MiXCR, keeping productive beta chains. Each entry is one CDR3 protein sequence, shown with its most common DNA and genes. The sample profile shows about 520,000 distinct CDR3 sequences; roughly 24% of them were found once. Together, the top ten hold about 11% of the sample. The sequencing input was blood. Every receptor here comes from a woman aged 25 to 39 with Graves' ophthalmopathy.

The rearrangement joins TRBV19 to TRBJ2-7, with 7 bases aligning to TRBD2. V shed 7 bases, J shed 6 bases, and the junction held 9 bases outside the gene matches. Germline CDR1 reads LNHDA; CDR2 reads SQIVND (reference sequence). This CDR3 is built from 13 residues. This chain's CDR3 is CASTAGPVGEQYF. The CDR3 DNA is TGTGCCAGTACAGCGGGGCCTGTCGGCGAGCAGTACTTC.

In its sample, this clonotype was seen many times. The chain uses TRBV6-2 or TRBV6-3 and TRBJ1-1, with D possibly being TRBD1 (6 bases). The ends were cut back, 0 bases at V and 6 bases at J, with 11 bases in the middle. In germline, CDR1 is MNHEY, CDR2 SVGEGT. There are 14 residues in the CDR3. The chain's CDR3 is CASSYSTWGPEAFF. The CDR3 coding sequence is TGTGCCAGCAGTTACTCTACGTGGGGGCCTGAAGCTTTCTTT.

This clonotype showed up many times. The chain has TRBV7-9 and TRBJ2-7; 7 bases fit TRBD1. This CDR3 comprises 15 residues. Germline lookup yields CDR1 SEHNR and CDR2 FQNEAQ (reference sequence). V gave up 5 bases and J gave up 2 bases; unmatched junction bases: 9. CDR3 in amino acids: CASSRVGDSPYEQYF. For the CDR3, the DNA is TGTGCCAGCAGCAGAGTCGGGGACAGCCCCTACGAGCAGTACTTC.

This chain connects TRBV10-3 to TRBJ2-2; D unclear. Germline V lookup: CDR1 ENHRY, CDR2 SYGVKD. CDR3 length: 13 residues. Trimming shortened V by 0 bases and J by 6 bases, and 5 bases separated the two germline ends. The CDR3 loop reads CAISESPPGELFF. CDR3 DNA sequence: TGTGCCATCAGTGAGTCCCCACCCGGGGAGCTGTTTTTT.

This clonotype has ten or more counts. This chain uses TRBV12-3 or TRBV12-4 with TRBJ1-3; weak D call: TRBD1 (5 bases). V was clipped by 3 bases and J by 6 bases, with 9 bases between them. CDR3 length: 13 residues. CDR3 in amino acids: CASSFQGINTIYF. CDR3 bases: TGTGCCAGCAGTTTCCAGGGTATAAACACCATATATTTT.

The chain carries TRBV12-3 or TRBV12-4 and TRBJ1-5; tentatively, D is TRBD1 (5 bases). This CDR3 has 13 amino acids. The germline V and J ends were trimmed by 5 bases and 7 bases, with 12 bases remaining between them. The CDR3 region is CASSPVWDQPQHF. The CDR3 DNA sequence: TGTGCCAGCAGTCCGGTTTGGGACCAGCCCCAGCATTTT.

This clonotype was counted at least ten times. This could be a read error, since a much larger clone is one nucleotide away. This is likely a read error, given that the CDR3 carries no conserved phenylalanine or tryptophan at its end. The V and J genes are TRBV12-3 or TRBV12-4 and TRBJ2-5; D may be TRBD2 (5 bases). The CDR3 loop spans 13 amino acids. The germline V and J ends were trimmed by 0 bases and 5 bases, with 7 bases remaining between them. The CDR3 protein is CASSLASGETQYL. The CDR3, as DNA: TGTGCCAGCAGTTTAGCGTCGGGGGAGACCCAGTACCTC.

The chain is built from TRBV6-5 and TRBJ1-1; perhaps TRBD1 as D (5 bases). The germline V and J ends were trimmed by 0 bases and 6 bases, with 17 bases remaining between them. The CDR3 totals 16 residues. CDR1 MNHEY and CDR2 SVGAGI come from the germline V gene. Written as DNA, the CDR3 is TGTGCCAGCAGTTACTCGAGGAACAGGCAAAGTCCTGAAGCTTTCTTT. Translated: CASSYSRNRQSPEAFF.

This clonotype was counted at least ten times. The chain links TRBV18 to TRBJ2-5; possibly TRBD2 for D (7 bases). Germline V gene lookup returns CDR1 KGHSH and CDR2 LQKENI. Trimming took off 2 bases at V and 2 bases at J, with 9 bases between the two ends. The CDR3 runs 14 residues. CDR3 in amino acids: CASSPGGAQETQYF. CDR3 nucleotide sequence: TGTGCCAGCTCACCAGGGGGGGCACAAGAGACCCAGTACTTC.

The chain is built from TRBV27 and TRBJ2-7; TRBD2 matches 9 bases. V was pared by 4 bases and J by 6 bases, with 7 bases of the junction left unmatched. CDR1 is MNHEY and CDR2 is SMNVEV in the germline V gene (reference sequence). The length of the CDR3 is 14 residues. The CDR3 nucleotides are TGTGCCAGCAGTTCCCAATCTAGCGGGGTCGAGCAGTACTTC. Its protein is CASSSQSSGVEQYF.

This clonotype appeared many times. The V and J genes are TRBV30 and TRBJ2-7; the D is unclear. CDR3 length: 13 amino acids. Trimming shortened V by 8 bases and J by 3 bases, and 17 bases separated the two germline ends. Germline lookup yields CDR1 GTSNPN and CDR2 SVGIG (reference sequence). The chain's CDR3 is CATSEDPYYEQYF. The CDR3 DNA reads TGTGCCACAAGTGAGGACCCTTACTACGAGCAGTACTTC.

Ten or more counts support this clonotype. This chain joins TRBV12-3 or TRBV12-4 and TRBJ2-7; 10 bases align to TRBD1. V trimming: 6 bases; J trimming: 6 bases; junction bases outside the gene matches: 5. The CDR3 covers 13 residues. The CDR3 loop reads CASSNDRGREQYF. The CDR3 region has the DNA TGTGCCAGCAGCAATGACAGGGGGCGCGAGCAGTACTTC.

This clonotype was seen many times. The CDR3 sequence is CASSYSFTAGGRETQYF. CDR3 sequence (DNA): TGTGCCAGCAGTTACTCGTTCACAGCGGGGGGCCGGGAGACCCAGTACTTC. V is TRBV6-5 and J is TRBJ2-5, with 9 nucleotides matching TRBD2. In germline, CDR1 is MNHEY, CDR2 SVGAGI. J was trimmed by 5 bases and V by 0 bases; bases with no gene match: 10. This CDR3 is built from 17 residues.